This T cell receptor beta chain emerged from a study of cytomegalovirus exposure and HLA in healthy donors (dated by TCRdb to 2016 to 2017). As for the study more broadly: In an earlier analysis of 450 to 750 of the donors, about 270 Gb of sequence data and 117 million unique TCR beta sequences from some 170 million T cells were reported. About 280 gigabases of sequencing data and around 87 million unique TCR sequences were included in an early release covering roughly 700 HLA-typed donors. The genetic ancestry cluster associated with self-reported Caucasian donors included 81% of the roughly 390 genotyped donors. The study was designed to test whether signatures of past pathogen exposure could be identified by cataloging public T cell receptors. The study used immunosequencing to profile the T cell repertoires of 600 to 850 subjects and linked those repertoires to cytomegalovirus serostatus. Along with the roughly 670-subject first cohort, a separate validation cohort of approximately 110 different subjects was used. To predict cytomegalovirus infection status, the study combined high-throughput TCR immunosequencing, statistical association of individual TCRs with disease status, and machine learning. A later analysis re-examined previously published TCR beta repertoires from more than 650 donors and added high-resolution HLA genotyping to investigate patterns of TCR occurrence. In the later analysis, no new phenotypic data were used to find candidate immune exposures; instead, reliance was placed on TCR beta sequences and their occurrence across donors. To decide whether each TCR beta V gene segment behaved as functional or pseudogenic, an earlier analysis of 587 of the donors relied on high-throughput TCR beta sequencing. Alongside the repertoire data, information on donor age, sex, ethnicity and CMV serostatus was compiled. Genome-wide SNP genotypes for about 60% of the 666 donors were used in a later genetic analysis, which treated that subset as a discovery cohort. All discovery cohort repertoires had been generated using a single sequencing platform. Class I and class II HLA loci were covered by the typing at four-digit resolution. The number of typed donors differed by locus: about 629-630 for A, B, C, DRB1 and DQB1; 522 for DQA1; approximately 610 for DPA1; and roughly 490 for DPB1. About five DR-DQ haplotypes were handled as single units for association and clustering because linkage in the cohort was strong. On average, about 240,000 unique TCR beta nucleotide sequences were sequenced per donor among a few hundred genotyped donors of the cohort, with roughly a sixth of those sequences being non-productive. Overall results and qualifications from the work: While some public TCRs were present in many individuals, most TCR sequences turned up only very rarely across donors. At a false discovery rate of 0.05, a later analysis linked under 20,000 TCR beta sequences to specific HLA alleles. Roughly uniform sequencing depth across donors was assumed in presence/absence analyses, although this assumption may not hold. An association between a missense DCLRE1C variant and V-gene and J-gene trimming of TCR beta chains was found in a later genetic analysis and replicated in an independent cohort. In this cohort, only TCR beta chains were sequenced, and detectable features were limited by the absence of alpha or paired-chain data. It was suggested by the authors that the approach could potentially be generalized to other disease states and immunological phenotypes. The earlier analysis of a few hundred of the donors excluded seventeen rarely observed V segments, including chromosome 9 orphons, because counts were too low. Compared with equally common non-associated chains, HLA-associated TCR beta chains in a later analysis were more clonally expanded and had lower generation probabilities. HLA typing was unavailable for some donors at each locus, so association tests used only the typed subset. According to a later analysis, TCR association rates differed among HLA loci, with DRB1 alleles showing the most associated TCRs and HLA-C alleles showing the fewest. A few of the identified cytomegalovirus-associated TCR beta chains were confirmed in vitro to be specific for cytomegalovirus antigens. A total of fewer than 200 TCR beta chains were listed by the study as associated with cytomegalovirus. Some IMGT-functional V segments, including TRBV6-2 and TRBV6-3, could not be told apart with the 87-base-pair reads, so those segments were excluded. A cluster of highly shared sequence variants was judged likely to represent a technical artifact of the sequencing pipeline. Correlated functional status among segregating V segments might reflect linkage disequilibrium, but an unknown experimental factor could not be ruled out. In both the original and validation cohorts, the classifier was reported to diagnose cytomegalovirus status with high specificity and sensitivity. CMV serostatus was the only immune exposure information available for the cohort. A later genetic analysis reported fewer N-insertions in productive TCRs among donors in an Asian-associated ancestry cluster than the roughly 620-donor mean. Strong co-occurrence of HLA alleles, especially DR and DQ, made assigning TCR associations to individual alleles difficult. In an earlier analysis of 587 of the donors, most TCR beta V segments appeared in productive rearrangements about 90% or about 30% of the time, broadly matching IMGT annotations. In a later analysis, several top co-occurrence clusters were reported to appear linked to parvovirus B19, influenza, CMV and Epstein-Barr virus. According to a later analysis, most CMV-associated TCR beta chains appeared to be HLA-restricted, and the HLA associations seemed to be driven largely by CMV exposure. A further reported finding was that TCR beta sequences accurately predicted the HLA-A and HLA-B alleles for most subjects in the first cohort.

The library came from the immunoSEQ multiplex PCR assay. For the multiplex PCR, a mixture combining 60 forward primers for TCR Vbeta segments and 13 reverse primers for TCR Jbeta segments was used. A multiplex PCR assay on genomic DNA amplified the CDR3 region of rearranged TCR beta genes. On the Illumina HiSeq System, the amplified TCR beta libraries were sequenced as 87-base-pair reads. The authors' pipeline ran thus. In a later analysis, tens of millions of unique TCR beta chains were counted across the roughly 670 repertoires, and roughly 10 million of these chains were shared by at least two donors. To remove PCR and sequencing errors, raw reads were error-corrected and collapsed into unique sequences using a nearest-neighbor algorithm that merged closely related sequences. V, D and J gene segments were assigned by aligning CDR3 sequences to IMGT reference sequences. Each retained sequence needed at least a six-nucleotide match to both a V gene segment and a J gene segment. A rearrangement was called productive if the CDR3 had no stop codons and remained in frame with V and J, and every other rearrangement was called non-productive. Following IMGT convention, CDR3 was defined as the stretch from the second conserved V-encoded cysteine up to the conserved J-encoded phenylalanine. The earlier analysis of 500 to 600 of the donors excluded sequences that lacked an unambiguous match to a single V gene segment. In an earlier analysis of roughly 500 of the donors, V segments were called functional above 56.7% productive rearrangements and were called segregating when the between-donor standard deviation exceeded 5%. A statistical classification framework was developed to diagnose cytomegalovirus status using the catalog of TCR beta chain sequences. In a later analysis, V and J genes were assigned by comparing TCR nucleotide sequences against IMGT/GENE-DB human TR gene sequences. Using the TCRdist pipeline, a later analysis assigned CDR3 sequences along with most-parsimonious VDJ recombination scenarios. In a later analysis, each TCR beta chain was defined by its CDR3 amino acid sequence together with its V-gene family, and reads without a unique V-gene family were excluded. In a later analysis, 450 to 600 highly shared, low-generation-probability nucleotide sequences were removed to address suspected cross-contamination and a sequencing artifact. A later analysis calculated a clonal expansion index for each public chain from normalized within-repertoire ranks of inferred template counts. In a later analysis, generation probabilities were computed with a VDJ recombination model fitted to out-of-frame rearrangements, and the resulting probabilities were checked against IGoR. A later analysis scored TCR-TCR, TCR-HLA and TCR-CMV co-occurrence with hypergeometric tests, applying a repertoire-size bias correction to TCR pairs. A later analysis estimated false discovery rates by permuting HLA or CMV assignments 20 times. In a later analysis, co-occurring TCRs were grouped with DBSCAN, and TCRdist sequence similarity was added when clustering was performed within HLA-allele-positive subsets. Repertoires with fewer than 30,000 or more than 120,000 public chains, plus five repertoires with anomalous nucleotide sharing, were excluded from co-occurrence clustering. TCRdb retrieved this table from immuneACCESS and kept in-frame rearrangements only. Not all clones are present; in checked studies, unresolved V genes account for under half, and no reason is known for the remainder. Clonal size and the V and J genes are those of that table, whereas D and trimming came from the DNA. Across this sample there are 110,000 or so clones, with 70% to 80% seen only once. The ten largest clones add up to roughly 2.1% of the sample.

Ends trimmed: V by 5 bases, J by 7 bases; bases unmatched to a gene: 9. The germline V gene sets CDR1 to SNHLY and CDR2 to FYNNEI. The CDR3 numbers 14 residues from cysteine through phenylalanine. The retained sequence is limited to the CDR3, 42 bases, with the frame set at the first base. Notes on this clone: There is no known antigen for this receptor. Per-nucleotide qualities are absent, and no much larger clonotype sits a single base away.

The cohort consisted of 600 or so healthy bone marrow donors. At the time of sampling, every cohort member was nominally healthy, though immune exposures that went unrecorded were likely present. The donor tested CMV seronegative, placing the donor among the 350 to 400 seronegative members of the cohort. Every donor gave a peripheral blood sample, and the peripheral blood mononuclear cells from that sample were used for TCR beta sequencing. Genomic DNA extraction from the blood cell samples was performed with the Qiagen DNeasy Blood Extraction Kit. The source of this sequence is a young man in good health and CMV-seronegative. Recombination joined TRBV2 with TRBJ1-2, with 8 middle bases fitting TRBD1. The sequenced sample was PBMCs. The DNA sequence is as follows: TGTGCCAGCAGTCGACAGGGGCAGCATGCTGGCTACACCTTC. This codes for CASSRQGQHAGYTF.